This record concerns one TCR beta chain sequence. The data belong to a study of control samples from healthy donors and cancer patients. Germline CDR1 reads WSHSY; CDR2 reads SAAADI. This CDR3 contains 17 residues. V gave up 6 bases and J gave up 0 bases; unmatched junction bases: 8. Libraries were prepared by immunoSEQ multiplex PCR; TCRdb keeps only in-frame clonotypes and omits some of them. This sample yields tens of thousands of clones, of which approximately 94% are seen a single time; 2.8% belongs to the top ten. Sequenced sample: blood. This chain joins TRBV10-2 and TRBJ1-6; 7 bases map to TRBD1. The sequence was collected from a woman aged 30 to 39 in good health. CDR3 sequence (DNA): TGCGCCAGCAGCGAGGGGGACAGTAGCTCCTATAATTCACCCCTCCACTTT. Encoded protein: CASSEGDSSSYNSPLHF.